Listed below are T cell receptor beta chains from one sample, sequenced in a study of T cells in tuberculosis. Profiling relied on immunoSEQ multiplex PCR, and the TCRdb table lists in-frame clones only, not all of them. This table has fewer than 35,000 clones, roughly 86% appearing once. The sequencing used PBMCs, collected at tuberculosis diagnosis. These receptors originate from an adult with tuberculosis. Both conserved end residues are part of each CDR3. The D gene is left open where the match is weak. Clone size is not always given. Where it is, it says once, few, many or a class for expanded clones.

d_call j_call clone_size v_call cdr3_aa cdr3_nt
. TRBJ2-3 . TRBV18 CASSSRQEASTDTQYF TGTGCCAGCTCATCGAGACAGGAGGCAAGCACAGATACGCAGTATTTT
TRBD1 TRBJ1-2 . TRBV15 CATSPRDSYGYTF TGTGCCACCAGCCCCCGGGACAGCTATGGCTACACCTTC
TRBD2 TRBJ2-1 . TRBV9 CASSPFQRGGNEQFF TGTGCCAGCAGCCCCTTCCAGCGGGGGGGGAATGAGCAGTTCTTC
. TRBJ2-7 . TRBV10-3 CAIRRQDSYEQYF TGTGCCATCAGACGACAGGACTCCTACGAGCAGTACTTC
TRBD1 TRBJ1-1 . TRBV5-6 CASSLAGTGRSGFF TGTGCCAGCAGCTTGGCCGGGACAGGGAGATCAGGTTTCTTT
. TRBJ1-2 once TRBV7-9 CASSLGLTGGYTF TGTGCCAGCAGCTTGGGGCTCACAGGGGGCTACACCTTC
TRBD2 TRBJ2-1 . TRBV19 CASSIASGRGDEQFF TGTGCCAGTAGTATAGCTAGCGGAAGGGGCGATGAGCAGTTCTTC
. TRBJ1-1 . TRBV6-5 CASSYSNGNTEAFF TGTGCCAGCAGTTACTCGAACGGGAACACTGAAGCTTTCTTT
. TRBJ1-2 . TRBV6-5 CASSSVQLYGYTF TGTGCCAGCAGTTCCGTACAGCTCTATGGCTACACCTTC
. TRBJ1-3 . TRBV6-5 CASSVTESGNTIYF TGTGCCAGCAGTGTGACAGAGTCCGGAAACACCATATATTTT
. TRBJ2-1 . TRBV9 CASSGLQTGYNEQFF TGTGCCAGCAGCGGACTGCAGACAGGTTATAATGAGCAGTTCTTC
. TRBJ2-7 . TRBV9 CASSTGDEQYF TGTGCCAGCAGCACGGGGGACGAGCAGTACTTC
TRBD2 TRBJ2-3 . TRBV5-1 CASSFSGDNTDTQYF TGCGCCAGCAGCTTTAGCGGGGATAACACAGATACGCAGTATTTT
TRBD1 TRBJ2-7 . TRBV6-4 CASSPTPGQGIYEQYF TGTGCCAGCAGTCCTACCCCGGGACAGGGGATTTACGAGCAGTACTTC
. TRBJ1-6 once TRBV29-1 CSVRYTGKNSPLHF TGCAGCGTGAGGTATACAGGGAAAAATTCACCCCTCCACTTT
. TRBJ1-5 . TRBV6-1 CASSEYTGGGNQPQHF TGTGCCAGCAGTGAGTATACAGGCGGCGGCAATCAGCCCCAGCATTTT
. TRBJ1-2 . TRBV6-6 CASSYGGFNYGYTF TGTGCCAGCAGTTACGGAGGGTTTAACTATGGCTACACCTTC
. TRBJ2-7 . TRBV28 CASSSSSYEQYF TGTGCCAGCAGTTCGAGCTCCTACGAGCAGTACTTC
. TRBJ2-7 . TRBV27 CASSLGQSSYEQYF TGTGCCAGCAGTTTAGGACAGAGCTCCTACGAGCAGTACTTC
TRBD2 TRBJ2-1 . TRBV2 CAIIGGGRASSYNEQFF TGTGCCATCATCGGAGGCGGGAGGGCCAGCTCCTACAATGAGCAGTTCTTC
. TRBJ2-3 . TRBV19 CASSIWSGASTDTQYF TGTGCCAGTAGTATATGGTCTGGAGCCTCCACAGATACGCAGTATTTT
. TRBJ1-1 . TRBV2 CASSEWNREGTEAFF TGTGCCAGCAGTGAATGGAACAGGGAGGGCACTGAAGCTTTCTTT
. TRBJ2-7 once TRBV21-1 CASSPPPDGRGNYEQYF TGTGCCAGCAGCCCTCCCCCCGACGGCAGGGGAAACTACGAGCAGTACTTC
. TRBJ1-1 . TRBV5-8 CAGGATEAFF TGTGCCGGGGGGGCCACTGAAGCTTTCTTT